The source of this TCR beta chain is a study of blood T cell repertoires in COVID-19. Looking at the study overall: COVID-19 samples, acute and convalescent, were from the United States, Italy and Spain.

This clone turned up a few times. Sequencing was performed with immunoSEQ multiplex PCR; in TCRdb, only in-frame clones are kept and a portion is missing. The profile covers around 63,000 clones, with approximately 79% appearing a single time and roughly 6% taken by the ten largest. Germline-derived CDR1 and CDR2 are SGHVS and FQNEAQ. CDR3 length equals 12 residues. V was trimmed by 4 bases and J by 6 bases, leaving 7 bases between them. This sequence originates from a woman aged 70 to 79 with acute or convalescent COVID-19. The chain uses TRBV7-8 and TRBJ1-5; no firm D call. The sequencing sample was made of peripheral blood. The CDR3 region is CASSSDRQPQHF. CDR3 bases: TGTGCCAGCAGCTCAGATCGTCAGCCCCAGCATTTT.